A selection of T cell receptor beta chains follows, all from one sample in a study of T cell repertoires in cytomegalovirus infection. No antigen is known for these receptors. MiXCR was run by TCRdb on the reads, yielding one entry per CDR3 protein. Here the sample spans a few hundred thousand distinct CDR3 sequences, 33% being singletons. The starting material was cultured PBMCs, obtained from culture after CMV antigen stimulation. All receptors derive from a human donor in good health (CMV status not recorded). Some clones in this sample may be carry-over from other donors' samples. The CDR3 runs from the conserved cysteine through the conserved F or W. A D gene is named only where the DNA matches it firmly. Clone size is stated in some rows and not others, as once, few, many or a class when expanded.

CASICFVPQVGTQYF	TGTGCCAGCATCTGTTTCGTCCCCCAAGTTGGTACGCAGTATTTT	TRBV14	TRBJ2-3	many	.
CASSLRRPSNEQFF	TGTGCCAGCAGCCTACGGAGACCGTCCAATGAGCAGTTCTTC	TRBV5-3	TRBJ2-1	.	.
CATSMSGSDNQPQHF	TGTGCCACCAGTATGTCAGGCAGCGATAATCAGCCCCAGCATTTT	TRBV24-1	TRBJ1-5	few	.
CASSFGREVYEQYF	TGTGCCAGCAGCTTCGGGCGGGAGGTCTACGAGCAGTACTTC	TRBV7-9	TRBJ2-7	few	TRBD2
CASQSGRADTQYF	TGTGCCAGTCAGAGCGGGAGGGCAGATACGCAGTATTTT	TRBV19	TRBJ2-3	.	TRBD2
CASSLGTENGQTQYF	TGTGCCAGCAGTTTAGGGACAGAAAACGGACAGACCCAGTACTTC	TRBV12-3/TRBV12-4	TRBJ2-5	.	.
CSVGGTSPYTSYNEQFF	TGCAGCGTTGGGGGGACTAGCCCGTATACCTCCTACAATGAGCAGTTCTTC	TRBV29-1	TRBJ2-1	.	TRBD2
CASSLEASGRAISYNEQFF	TGTGCCAGCAGCTTAGAGGCTAGCGGGAGGGCCATCTCCTACAATGAGCAGTTCTTC	TRBV7-8	TRBJ2-1	.	TRBD2
CASSPASSYNEQFF	TGTGCCAGTAGTCCTGCTAGCAGCTACAATGAGCAGTTCTTC	TRBV19	TRBJ2-1	.	.
CASSAMQGPSYNSPLHF	TGTGCCAGCAGCGCAATGCAGGGGCCCTCCTATAATTCACCCCTCCACTTT	TRBV7-6	TRBJ1-6	many	.
CASSLILRPNYGYTF	TGTGCCAGCAGCTTAATCTTACGGCCCAACTATGGCTACACCTTC	TRBV7-9	TRBJ1-2	few	.
CASSIDPPGLAGGDEQFF	TGTGCCAGTAGTATAGACCCACCGGGACTAGCGGGAGGAGATGAGCAGTTCTTC	TRBV19	TRBJ2-1	.	TRBD2
CASSLFSSDTYEQYF	TGTGCCAGCAGTTTATTTTCCAGCGATACCTACGAGCAGTACTTC	TRBV27	TRBJ2-7	.	.
CASSTTTGVEQYF	TGTGCCAGCAGTACCACAACAGGAGTCGAGCAGTACTTC	TRBV28	TRBJ2-7	.	.
CASSREPSGGETQYF	TGCGCCAGCAGCCGGGAGCCTAGCGGGGGAGAGACCCAGTACTTC	TRBV5-1	TRBJ2-5	.	TRBD2
CASRPLQTDYYNEQFF	TGCGCCAGCAGACCTCTCCAGACGGATTACTACAATGAGCAGTTCTTC	TRBV4-1	TRBJ2-1	.	.
CASSQAVTGFQTQYF	TGTGCCAGCAGCCAGGCGGTGACAGGGTTCCAGACCCAGTACTTC	TRBV7-2	TRBJ2-5	many	TRBD1
CASSSARGSLENIQYF	TGCGCCAGCAGCTCTGCGCGGGGGTCGTTGGAAAACATTCAGTACTTC	TRBV5-1	TRBJ2-4	many	TRBD2
CASSLAEGLAETQYF	TGTGCCAGCAGCTTAGCGGAGGGACTAGCCGAGACCCAGTACTTC	TRBV7-9	TRBJ2-5	.	TRBD2
CASSAWGAASEKLFF	TGTGCCAGCAGCGCATGGGGCGCCGCGTCTGAAAAACTGTTTTTT	TRBV7-4	TRBJ1-4	.	.
CSAESGTGRWIADTQYF	TGCAGTGCAGAATCCGGGACAGGGAGGTGGATCGCAGATACGCAGTATTTT	TRBV20-1	TRBJ2-3	.	TRBD1
CASSWDYNEQFF	TGTGCCAGCAGCTGGGACTACAATGAGCAGTTCTTC	TRBV11-2	TRBJ2-1	.	.
CSVESRGKLDTQYF	TGCAGCGTTGAAAGCAGGGGGAAATTGGATACGCAGTATTTT	TRBV29-1	TRBJ2-3	.	TRBD1
CAWSPGQGVGNQPQHF	TGTGCCTGGAGTCCAGGACAGGGGGTAGGAAATCAGCCCCAGCATTTT	TRBV30	TRBJ1-5	.	TRBD1
CASSQFTGASYEQYF	TGCGCCAGCAGCCAATTCACAGGGGCTTCCTACGAGCAGTACTTC	TRBV4-1	TRBJ2-7	.	TRBD1
CAWSHGKGLVNQPQHF	TGTGCCTGGAGTCACGGGAAGGGGTTAGTAAATCAGCCCCAGCATTTT	TRBV30	TRBJ1-5	once	.
CASSRGGAGTEAFF	TGTGCCAGTAGTAGAGGGGGCGCAGGGACTGAAGCTTTCTTT	TRBV19	TRBJ1-1	.	TRBD1
CASSFNRGQETQYF	TGTGCCAGCAGCTTCAACAGGGGCCAAGAGACCCAGTACTTC	TRBV11-2	TRBJ2-5	few	TRBD1